This T cell receptor beta chain emerged from a study of blood T cell repertoires in COVID-19. Study-level background: From the United States, Italy and Spain came samples of acute and convalescent COVID-19. Sources were T cells, B-cell-depleted T cells, or PBMCs; the material itself was cDNA or gDNA.

Cohort 3 donors were reported recovered after two negative PCRs, clearance, or symptom resolution. The ends lost 5 bases at V and 8 bases at J; junction bases unmatched: 7. This CDR3 is built from 13 residues. In germline, CDR1 is MNHEY, CDR2 SVGAGI. Repertoires were generated with immunoSEQ multiplex PCR, while TCRdb's copy carries only in-frame clones and drops some. The data show about 280,000 clones, 85% seen once. The rearrangement links TRBV6-5 to TRBJ1-2; 8 nucleotides match TRBD1. The source material was PBMCs or T cells enriched from blood (not recorded which). This receptor was identified in a woman aged 45-65 years who had recovered from COVID-19. This CDR3 is CASSPDRGSGYTF. CDR3 DNA sequence: TGTGCCAGCAGTCCCGACAGGGGCTCGGGCTACACCTTC.